The T cell receptor (beta chain) described here comes from a study of breast tumors, draining lymph nodes, adjacent tissues. General study results and limits: The lymph node origin of tumor T cells was framed as consistent with a hypothesis, not demonstrated. The data were judged consistent with most tumor T cells coming from lymph node and expanding in tumor.

At least ten counts were recorded for this clonotype. Its matching antigen is unknown. One end of the junction does not line up with germline, which may come from a read error. The CDR3 is 11 residues long. From germline, CDR1 is MNHNY and CDR2 SVGAGI (reference sequence). TCRdb fed the multiplex PCR reads into MiXCR, producing one record per CDR3 protein. This table holds 150,000 to 200,000 distinct CDR3 sequences, 33% found once. Samples came from axillary lymph nodes draining the breast cancer. Sequenced material: axillary lymph node tissue. The rearrangement links TRBV6-6 to TRBJ1-6; no clear D gene. This TCR derives from a female donor with breast cancer. Some clones in this sample may be carry-over from other donors' samples. CDR3 nucleotides: TGTGCCAGCAGTCACTCTTCACCCCTCCACTTT. This gives the protein CASSHSSPLHF.